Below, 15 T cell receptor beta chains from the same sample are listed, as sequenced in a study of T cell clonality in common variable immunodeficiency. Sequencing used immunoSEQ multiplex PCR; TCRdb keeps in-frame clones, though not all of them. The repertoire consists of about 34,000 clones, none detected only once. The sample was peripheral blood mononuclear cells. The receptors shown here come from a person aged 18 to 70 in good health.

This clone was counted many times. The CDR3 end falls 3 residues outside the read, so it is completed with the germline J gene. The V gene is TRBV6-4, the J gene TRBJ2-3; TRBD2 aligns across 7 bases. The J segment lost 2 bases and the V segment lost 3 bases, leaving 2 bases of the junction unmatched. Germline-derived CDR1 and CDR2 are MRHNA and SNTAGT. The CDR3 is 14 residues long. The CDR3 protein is CASSEAGATDTQYF. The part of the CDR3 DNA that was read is TGTGCCAGCAGTGAGGCGGGAGCCACAGATACG.

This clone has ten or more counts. CDR3 DNA, as far as it was read: TGTGCCAGCAGTTTCGGGCTAGCGGGAGGAAATGAG. Encoded protein: CASSFGLAGGNE. The whole CDR3 is CASSFGLAGGNEQFF. The chain uses TRBV12-3 or TRBV12-4 and TRBJ2-1, with TRBD2 matching 11 bases. The read ends 3 residues shy of where the CDR3 ends; the end is completed using the germline J gene. This CDR3 is 15 amino acids long. V shed 3 bases, J shed 7 bases, and the junction held 5 bases outside the gene matches.

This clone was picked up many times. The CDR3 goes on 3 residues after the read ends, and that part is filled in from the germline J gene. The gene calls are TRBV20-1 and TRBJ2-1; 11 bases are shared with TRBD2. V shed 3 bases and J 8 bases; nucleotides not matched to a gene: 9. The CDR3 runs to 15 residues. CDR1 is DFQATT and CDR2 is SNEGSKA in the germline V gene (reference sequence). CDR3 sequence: CSARRTSGSWDEQFF. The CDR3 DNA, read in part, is TGCAGTGCTAGGCGAACTAGCGGGAGTTGGGATGAG.

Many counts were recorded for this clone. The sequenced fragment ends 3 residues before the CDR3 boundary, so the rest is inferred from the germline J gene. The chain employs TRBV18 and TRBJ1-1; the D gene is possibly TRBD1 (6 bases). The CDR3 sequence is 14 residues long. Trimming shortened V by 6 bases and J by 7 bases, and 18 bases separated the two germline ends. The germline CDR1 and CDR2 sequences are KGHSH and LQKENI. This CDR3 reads CASSPQNRAGEAFF. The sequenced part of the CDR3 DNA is TGTGCCAGCTCCCCTCAGAACAGGGCGGGTGAA.

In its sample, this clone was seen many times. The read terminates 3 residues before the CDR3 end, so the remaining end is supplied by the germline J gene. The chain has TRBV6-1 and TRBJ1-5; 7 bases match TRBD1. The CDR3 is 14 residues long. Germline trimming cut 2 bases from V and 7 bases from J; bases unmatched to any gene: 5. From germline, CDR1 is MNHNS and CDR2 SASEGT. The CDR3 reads CASSERGGSQPQHF. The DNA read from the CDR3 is TGTGCCAGCAGTGAAAGAGGGGGCTCCCAGCCC.

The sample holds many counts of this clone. The part of the CDR3 DNA that was read is TGTGCCAGGTCGACAGGGCGAGAGACC. As protein: CARSTGRET. The whole CDR3 reads CARSTGRETQYF. The rearrangement joins TRBV2 to TRBJ2-5; 7 bases agree with TRBD1. The observed sequence ends 3 residues before the CDR3 terminus, with the missing tail filled in from the germline J gene. V lost 9 bases to trimming and J lost 4 bases; unmatched junction nucleotides: 5. The CDR3 is 12 amino acids. Germline lookup yields CDR1 SNHLY and CDR2 FYNNEI.

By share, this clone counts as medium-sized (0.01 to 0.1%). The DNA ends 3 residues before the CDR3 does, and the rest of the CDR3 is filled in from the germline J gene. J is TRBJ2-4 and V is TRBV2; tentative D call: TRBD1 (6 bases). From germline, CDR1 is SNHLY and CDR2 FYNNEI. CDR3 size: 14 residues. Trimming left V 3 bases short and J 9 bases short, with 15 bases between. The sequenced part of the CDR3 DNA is TGTGCCAGCAGTGACCCGAACAGGGACGGCATT. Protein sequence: CASSDPNRDGI. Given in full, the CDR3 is CASSDPNRDGIQYF. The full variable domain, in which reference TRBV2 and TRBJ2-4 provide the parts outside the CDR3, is EPEVTQTPSHQVTQMGQEVILRCVPISNHLYFYWYRQILGQKVEFLVSFYNNEISEKSEIFDDQFSVERPDGSNFTLKIRSTKLEDSAMYFCASSDPNRDGIQYFGAGTRLSVL.

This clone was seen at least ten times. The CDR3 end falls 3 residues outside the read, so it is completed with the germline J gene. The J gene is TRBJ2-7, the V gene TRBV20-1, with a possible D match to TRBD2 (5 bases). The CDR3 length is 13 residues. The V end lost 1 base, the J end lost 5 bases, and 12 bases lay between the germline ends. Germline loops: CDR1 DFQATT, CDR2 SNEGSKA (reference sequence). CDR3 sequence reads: CSARVLDRDEQYF. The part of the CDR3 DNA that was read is TGCAGTGCTAGAGTACTAGACCGCGACGAG.

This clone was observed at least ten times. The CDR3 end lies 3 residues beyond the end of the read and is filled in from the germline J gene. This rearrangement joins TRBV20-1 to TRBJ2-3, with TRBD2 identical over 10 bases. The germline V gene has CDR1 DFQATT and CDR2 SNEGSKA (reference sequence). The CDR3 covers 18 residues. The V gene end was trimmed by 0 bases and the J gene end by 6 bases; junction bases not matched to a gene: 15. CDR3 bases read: TGCAGTGCTAGAGACCGAGCGGGAGGGCCGTTCATGGTGGATACG. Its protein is CSARDRAGGPFMVDT. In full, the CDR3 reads CSARDRAGGPFMVDTQYF.

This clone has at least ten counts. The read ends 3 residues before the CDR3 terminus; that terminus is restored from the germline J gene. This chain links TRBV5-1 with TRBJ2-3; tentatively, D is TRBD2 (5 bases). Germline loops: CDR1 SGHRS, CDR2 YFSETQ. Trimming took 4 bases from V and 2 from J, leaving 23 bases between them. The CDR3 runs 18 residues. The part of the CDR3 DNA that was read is TGCGCCAGCAGCGGTACTAGTTCTGGGCCCCTCTCCACAGATACG. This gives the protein CASSGTSSGPLSTDT. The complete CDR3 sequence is CASSGTSSGPLSTDTQYF. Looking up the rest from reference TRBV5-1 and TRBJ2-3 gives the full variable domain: KAGVTQTPRYLIKTRGQQVTLSCSPISGHRSVSWYQQTPGQGLQFLFEYFSETQRNKGNFPGRFSGRQFSNSRSEMNVSTLELGDSALYLCASSGTSSGPLSTDTQYFGPGTRLTVL.

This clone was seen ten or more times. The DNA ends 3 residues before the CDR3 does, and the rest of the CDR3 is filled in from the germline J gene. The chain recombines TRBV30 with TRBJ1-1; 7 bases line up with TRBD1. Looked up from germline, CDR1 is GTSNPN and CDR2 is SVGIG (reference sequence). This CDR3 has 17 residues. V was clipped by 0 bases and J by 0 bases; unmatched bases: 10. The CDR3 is CAWSVRRPGQMNTEAFF. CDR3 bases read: TGTGCCTGGAGTGTAAGGCGTCCGGGACAGATGAACACTGAA.

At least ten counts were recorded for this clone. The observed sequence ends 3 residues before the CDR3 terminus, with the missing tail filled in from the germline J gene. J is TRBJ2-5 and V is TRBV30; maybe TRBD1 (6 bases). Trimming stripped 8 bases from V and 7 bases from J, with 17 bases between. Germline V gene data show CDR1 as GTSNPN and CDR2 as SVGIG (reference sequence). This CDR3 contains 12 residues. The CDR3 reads CALRTALTTQYF. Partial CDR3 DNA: TGTGCCCTCAGGACAGCGCTGACGACC.

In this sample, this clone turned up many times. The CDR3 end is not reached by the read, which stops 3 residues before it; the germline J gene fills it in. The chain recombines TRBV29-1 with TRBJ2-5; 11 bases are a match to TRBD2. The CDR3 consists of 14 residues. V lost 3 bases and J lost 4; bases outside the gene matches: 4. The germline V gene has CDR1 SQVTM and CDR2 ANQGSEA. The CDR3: CSVEGLAGGETQYF. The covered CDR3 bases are TGCAGCGTTGAGGGCCTAGCGGGAGGAGAGACC.

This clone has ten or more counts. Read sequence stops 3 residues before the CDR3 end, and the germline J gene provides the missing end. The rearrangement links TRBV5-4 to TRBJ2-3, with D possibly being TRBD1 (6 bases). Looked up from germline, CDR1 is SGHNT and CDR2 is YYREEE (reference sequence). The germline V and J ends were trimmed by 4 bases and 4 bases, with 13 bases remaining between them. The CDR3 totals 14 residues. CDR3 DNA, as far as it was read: TGTGCCAGCAGCCTCAGGACAGACTCAGATACG. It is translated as CASSLRTDSDT. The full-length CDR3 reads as CASSLRTDSDTQYF.

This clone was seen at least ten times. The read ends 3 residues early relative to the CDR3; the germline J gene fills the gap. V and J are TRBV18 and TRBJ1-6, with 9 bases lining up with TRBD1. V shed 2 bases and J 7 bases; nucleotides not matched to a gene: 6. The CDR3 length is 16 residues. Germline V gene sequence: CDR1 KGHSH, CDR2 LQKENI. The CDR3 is CASSPINGQGNSPLHF. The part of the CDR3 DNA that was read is TGTGCCAGCTCACCAATTAATGGACAGGGGAATTCACCC.